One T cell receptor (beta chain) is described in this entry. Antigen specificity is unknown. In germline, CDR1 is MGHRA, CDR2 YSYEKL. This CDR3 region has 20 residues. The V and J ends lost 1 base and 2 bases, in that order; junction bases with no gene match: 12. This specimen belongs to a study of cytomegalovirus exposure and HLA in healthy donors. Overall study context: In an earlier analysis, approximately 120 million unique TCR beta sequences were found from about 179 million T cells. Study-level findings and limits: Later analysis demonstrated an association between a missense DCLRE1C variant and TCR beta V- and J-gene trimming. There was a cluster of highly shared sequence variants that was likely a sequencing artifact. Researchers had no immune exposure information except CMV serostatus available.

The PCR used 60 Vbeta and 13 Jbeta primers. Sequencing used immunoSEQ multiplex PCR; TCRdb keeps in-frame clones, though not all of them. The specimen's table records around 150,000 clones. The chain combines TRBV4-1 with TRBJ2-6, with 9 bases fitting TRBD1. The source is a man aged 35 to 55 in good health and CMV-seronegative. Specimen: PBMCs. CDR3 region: CASSQGGDRVRVAGANVLTF. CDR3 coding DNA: TGCGCCAGCAGCCAAGGGGGGGACAGGGTCAGGGTAGCTGGGGCCAACGTCCTGACTTTC.